These 2 T cell receptor beta chains originate from one sample sequenced in a study of graft-versus-host responses after intestinal transplantation. These receptors have no identified antigens. The method was immunoSEQ multiplex PCR; TCRdb's version includes in-frame clones alone and lacks a portion of them. The sample consists of approximately 130,000 clones, more than 80% of them appearing once. The sample consisted of unstimulated CD4+ T cells sorted from spleen or lymph node cells, taken before intestinal transplant. These receptors originate from a human donor who received an intestinal transplant.

The gene calls are TRBV19 and TRBJ1-5; 7 nucleotides agree with TRBD1. The CDR3 contains 12 residues. With V trimmed by 8 bases and J by 7 bases, 5 bases remained unmatched. In germline, CDR1 is LNHDA, CDR2 SQIVND (reference sequence). In nucleotides, the CDR3 is TGTGCCAGTGGGGACAGAAGACAGCCCCAGCATTTT. Translation: CASGDRRQPQHF.

The genes are TRBV12-5 and TRBJ2-5, with 8 nucleotides matching TRBD2. Germline CDR1 LGHNT, CDR2 FRNRAP. There are 15 residues in the CDR3. V trimming: 0 bases; J trimming: 4 bases; junction bases outside the gene matches: 4. CDR3 sequence (DNA): TGTGCTAGTGGTTTGGTACTGAGCGGGGGAGAGACCCAGTACTTC. Protein product: CASGLVLSGGETQYF.